The rows below give T cell receptor beta chains drawn from one sample of a study of blood T cell repertoires in COVID-19. Using immunoSEQ multiplex PCR, the repertoire was profiled, and TCRdb retains in-frame clones only, with some absent. Here the sample spans 220,000 or so clones, roughly 90% being singletons. The sample was peripheral blood. These receptors were taken from a man aged 60 to 75 with COVID-19, enrolled during active disease. The conserved cysteine and the conserved F or W are not part of the CDR3 here.

V gene,CDR3 length,CDR3 protein
TRBV5-1,10,ASSLLEGPLH
TRBV11-3,11,ASSLRHSYEQY
TRBV7-3,13,ASSSGTSSYNEQF
TRBV6-5,10,ATRGSGNEQY
TRBV28,13,ASSITGTVPYEQY
TRBV5-1,13,ASSLGGGSNQPQH
TRBV11-2,16,ASSLGLLAGAINNEQF
TRBV3-1/TRBV3-2,13,ASSQGLAGVGEQY
TRBV4-1,14,ASSQGGFATNEKLF
TRBV3-1/TRBV3-2,13,ASSPGQGRNQPQH
TRBV9,15,ASSPRIVASGRDTQY
TRBV29-1,10,SVTDPGYGYT
TRBV19,13,ASSIDGGVNTEAF
TRBV6-5,10,ASRFGTDTQY